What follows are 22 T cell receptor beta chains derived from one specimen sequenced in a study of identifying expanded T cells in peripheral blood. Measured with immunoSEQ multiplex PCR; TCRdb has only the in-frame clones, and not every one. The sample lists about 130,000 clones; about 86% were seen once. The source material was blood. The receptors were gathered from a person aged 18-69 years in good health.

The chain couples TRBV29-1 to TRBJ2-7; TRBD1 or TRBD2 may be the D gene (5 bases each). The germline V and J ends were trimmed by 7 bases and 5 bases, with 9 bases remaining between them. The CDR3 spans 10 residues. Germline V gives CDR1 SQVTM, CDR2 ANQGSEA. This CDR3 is CSGGADEQYF. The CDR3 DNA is TGCAGCGGAGGGGCCGACGAGCAGTACTTC.

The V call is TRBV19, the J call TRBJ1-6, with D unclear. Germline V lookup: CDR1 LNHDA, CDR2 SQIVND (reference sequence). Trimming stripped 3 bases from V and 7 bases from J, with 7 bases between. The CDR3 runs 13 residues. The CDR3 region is CASSIGRNSPLHF. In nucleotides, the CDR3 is TGTGCCAGTAGTATCGGTAGAAATTCACCCCTCCACTTT.

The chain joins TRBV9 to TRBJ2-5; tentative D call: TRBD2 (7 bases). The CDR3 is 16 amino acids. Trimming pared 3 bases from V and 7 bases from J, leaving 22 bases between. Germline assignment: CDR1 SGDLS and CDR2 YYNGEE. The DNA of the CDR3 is TGTGCCAGCAGCGCGCGGGGGACAACGCGAGATGGGACCCAGTACTTC. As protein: CASSARGTTRDGTQYF.

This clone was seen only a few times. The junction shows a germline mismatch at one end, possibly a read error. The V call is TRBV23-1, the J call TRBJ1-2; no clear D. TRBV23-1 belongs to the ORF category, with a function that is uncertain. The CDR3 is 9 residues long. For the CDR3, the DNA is TGCGCCAGCATCGCTAGGATCCCCTTC. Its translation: CASIARIPF.

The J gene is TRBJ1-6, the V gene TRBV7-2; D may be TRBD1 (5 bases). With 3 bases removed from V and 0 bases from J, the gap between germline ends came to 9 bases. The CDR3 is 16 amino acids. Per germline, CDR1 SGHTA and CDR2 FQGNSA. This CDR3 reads CASSFAGTSYNSPLHF. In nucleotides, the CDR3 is TGTGCCAGCAGCTTTGCCGGGACCTCCTATAATTCACCCCTCCACTTT.

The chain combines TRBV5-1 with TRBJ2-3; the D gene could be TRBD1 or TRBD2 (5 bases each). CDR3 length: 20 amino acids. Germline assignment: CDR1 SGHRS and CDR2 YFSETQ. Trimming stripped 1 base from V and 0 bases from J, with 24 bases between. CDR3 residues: CASSLLPQVPGRTSTDTQYF. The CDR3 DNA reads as TGCGCCAGCAGCTTGCTGCCCCAGGTCCCGGGGCGAACTAGCACAGATACGCAGTATTTT.

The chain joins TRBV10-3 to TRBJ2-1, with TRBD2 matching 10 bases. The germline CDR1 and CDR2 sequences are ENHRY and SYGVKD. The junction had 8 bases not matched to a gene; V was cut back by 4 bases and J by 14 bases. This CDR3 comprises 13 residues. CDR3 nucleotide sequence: TGTGCCATCAGTGGGGCAGGAGCGGGAGGGAAGTTCTTC. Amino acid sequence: CAISGAGAGGKFF.

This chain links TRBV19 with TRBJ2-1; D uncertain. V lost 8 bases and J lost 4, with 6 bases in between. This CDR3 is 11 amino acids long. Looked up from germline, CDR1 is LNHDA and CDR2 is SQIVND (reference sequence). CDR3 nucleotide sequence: TGTGCCAGTCGAGTATACAATGAGCAGTTCTTC. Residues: CASRVYNEQFF.

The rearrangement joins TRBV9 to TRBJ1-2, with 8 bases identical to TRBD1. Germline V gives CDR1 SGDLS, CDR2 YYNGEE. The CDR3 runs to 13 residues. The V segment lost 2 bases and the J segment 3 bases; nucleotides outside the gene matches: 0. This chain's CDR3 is CASSVTGDYGYTF. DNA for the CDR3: TGTGCCAGCAGCGTGACAGGGGACTATGGCTACACCTTC. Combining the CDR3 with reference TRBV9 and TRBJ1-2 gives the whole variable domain DSGVTQTPKHLITATGQRVTLRCSPRSGDLSVYWYQQSLDQGLQFLIQYYNGEERAKGNILERFSAQQFPDLHSELNLSSLELGDSALYFCASSVTGDYGYTFGSGTRLTVV.

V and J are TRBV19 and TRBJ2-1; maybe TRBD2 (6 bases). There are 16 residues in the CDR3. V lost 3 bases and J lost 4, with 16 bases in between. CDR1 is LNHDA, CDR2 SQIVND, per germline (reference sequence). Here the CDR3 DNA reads TGTGCCAGTAGTATGGGGCGGGGCAGATCGTACAATGAGCAGTTCTTC. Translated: CASSMGRGRSYNEQFF.

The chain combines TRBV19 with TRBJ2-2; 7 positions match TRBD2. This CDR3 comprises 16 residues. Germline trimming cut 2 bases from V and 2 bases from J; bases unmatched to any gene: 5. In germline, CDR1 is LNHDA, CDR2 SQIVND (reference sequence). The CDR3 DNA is TGTGCCAGTAGTATATGGGAGGGACTAAACACCGGGGAGCTGTTTTTT. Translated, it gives CASSIWEGLNTGELFF.

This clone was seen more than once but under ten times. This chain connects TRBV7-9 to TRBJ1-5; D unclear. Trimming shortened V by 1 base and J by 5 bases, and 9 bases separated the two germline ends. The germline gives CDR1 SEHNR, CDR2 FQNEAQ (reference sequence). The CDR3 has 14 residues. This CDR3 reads CASSLGQDYQPQHF. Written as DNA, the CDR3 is TGTGCCAGCAGCTTAGGGCAGGATTATCAGCCCCAGCATTTT.

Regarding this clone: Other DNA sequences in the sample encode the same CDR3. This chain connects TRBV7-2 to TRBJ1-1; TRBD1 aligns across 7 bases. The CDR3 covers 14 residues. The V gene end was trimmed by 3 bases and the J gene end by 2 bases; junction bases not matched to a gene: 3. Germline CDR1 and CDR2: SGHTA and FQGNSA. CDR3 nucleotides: TGTGCCAGCAGCTTGGGACAGCAAAACACTGAAGCTTTCTTT. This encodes CASSLGQQNTEAFF.

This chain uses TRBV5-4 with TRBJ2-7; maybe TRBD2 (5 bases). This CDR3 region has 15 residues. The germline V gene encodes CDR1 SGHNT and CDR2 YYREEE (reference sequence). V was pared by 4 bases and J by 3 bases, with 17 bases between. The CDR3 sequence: CASSQYRTVHYEQYF. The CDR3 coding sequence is TGTGCCAGCAGCCAGTACCGGACTGTACACTACGAGCAGTACTTC. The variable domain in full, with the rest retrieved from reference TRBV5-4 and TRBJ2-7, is ETGVTQSPTHLIKTRGQQVTLRCSSQSGHNTVSWYQQALGQGPQFIFQYYREEENGRGNFPPRFSGLQFPNYSSELNVNALELDDSALYLCASSQYRTVHYEQYFGPGTRLTVT.

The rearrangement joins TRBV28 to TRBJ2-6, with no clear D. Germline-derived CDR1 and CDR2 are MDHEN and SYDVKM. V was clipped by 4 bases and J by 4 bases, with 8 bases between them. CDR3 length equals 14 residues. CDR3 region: CASSSGTGANVLTF. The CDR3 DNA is TGTGCCAGCAGTTCGGGTACAGGGGCCAACGTCCTGACTTTC.

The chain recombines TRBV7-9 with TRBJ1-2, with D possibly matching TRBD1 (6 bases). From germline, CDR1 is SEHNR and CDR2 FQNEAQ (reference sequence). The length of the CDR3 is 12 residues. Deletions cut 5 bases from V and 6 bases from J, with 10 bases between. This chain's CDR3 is CASSPGDNGYTF. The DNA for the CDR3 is TGTGCCAGCAGCCCCGGGGACAATGGCTACACCTTC.

The CDR3 bases are TGTGCCAGCAGTTACAACAGCGAATACGAGCAGTACTTC. It is translated as CASSYNSEYEQYF. The rearrangement joins TRBV6-6 to TRBJ2-7, with unresolved D. Per the germline V gene, CDR1 is MNHNY and CDR2 is SVGAGI (reference sequence). V lost 2 bases and J lost 4, with 9 bases in between. The CDR3 is 13 amino acids.

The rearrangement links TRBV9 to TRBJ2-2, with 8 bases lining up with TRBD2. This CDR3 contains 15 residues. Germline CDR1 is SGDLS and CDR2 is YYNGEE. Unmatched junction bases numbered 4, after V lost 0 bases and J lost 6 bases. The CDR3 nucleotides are TGTGCCAGCAGCGTAGTTCGGGGGGGCGCCGGGGAGCTGTTTTTT. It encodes CASSVVRGGAGELFF.

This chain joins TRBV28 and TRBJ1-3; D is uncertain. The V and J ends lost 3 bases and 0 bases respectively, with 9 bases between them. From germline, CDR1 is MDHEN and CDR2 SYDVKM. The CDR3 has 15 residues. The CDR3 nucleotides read TGTGCCAGCAGTTTTGAGGAGAGCTCTGGAAACACCATATATTTT. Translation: CASSFEESSGNTIYF. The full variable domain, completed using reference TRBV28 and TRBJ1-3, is DVKVTQSSRYLVKRTGEKVFLECVQDMDHENMFWYRQDPGLGLRLIYFSYDVKMKEKGDIPEGYSVSREKKERFSLILESASTNQTSMYLCASSFEESSGNTIYFGEGSWLTVV.

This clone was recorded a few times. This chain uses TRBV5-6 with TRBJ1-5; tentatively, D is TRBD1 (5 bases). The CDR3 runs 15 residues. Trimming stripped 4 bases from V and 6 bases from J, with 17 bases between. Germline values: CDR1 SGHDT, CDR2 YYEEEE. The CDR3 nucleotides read TGTGCCAGCAGCCCCGCGGGGGGGTTTGGTCAGCCCCAGCATTTT. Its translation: CASSPAGGFGQPQHF.

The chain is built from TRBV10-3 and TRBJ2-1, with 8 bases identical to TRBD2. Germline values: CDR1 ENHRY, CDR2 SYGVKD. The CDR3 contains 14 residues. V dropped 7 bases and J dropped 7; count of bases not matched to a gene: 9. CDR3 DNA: TGTGCCATCACCGGGCGGGGGGACCTAAATGAGCAGTTCTTC. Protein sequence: CAITGRGDLNEQFF.

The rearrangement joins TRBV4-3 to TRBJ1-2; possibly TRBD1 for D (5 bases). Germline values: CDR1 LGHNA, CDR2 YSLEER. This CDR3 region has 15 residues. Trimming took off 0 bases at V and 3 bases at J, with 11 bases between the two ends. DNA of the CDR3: TGCGCCAGCAGCCAAGATCCGACAGCTTACTATGGCTACACCTTC. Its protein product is CASSQDPTAYYGYTF.